This T cell receptor (beta chain) is from a study of radiotherapy plus CTLA-4 blockade in lung cancer (dated by TCRdb to the late 2010s). About the study as a whole: Objective responses were observed in more than 15% of enrolled patients, and disease control was achieved in roughly 30%.

Reading the germline V gene gives CDR1 MNHEY and CDR2 SVGAGI. CDR3 length: 16 amino acids, cysteine to phenylalanine. Only CDR3 DNA remains: 48 bases, in frame from the first base. The junction shows trimming of 2 bases on V and 2 bases on J, plus 15 bases between the germline ends. Preparation of the library involved the immunoSEQ multiplex PCR assay. As stored in TCRdb, this immuneACCESS dataset retains in-frame rearrangements with V and J assigned. A fraction of the clones does not appear; measured against another copy, unresolved V genes explain less than half of the discrepancy, and the remainder lacks a known reason. Here the sample has around 65,000 clones; roughly 80% occur a single time. Clones ranked in the top ten supply approximately 4% of the sample. The study evaluated CTLA-4 blockade (ipilimumab) given together with focal radiation therapy in patients who had chemo-refractory metastatic non-small-cell lung cancer.

Concerning this clone: Its antigen is unknown. No base quality information exists; no much larger clone differs at one position.

Paper-wide results and their limitations: Early dynamic changes in blood T cell clones, together with increased serum interferon-beta after radiation, were reported as the strongest predictors of response. After treatment with radiotherapy and ipilimumab, TCR clones that originated in tumors expanded in peripheral blood.

The sequence came from a human donor with non-small cell lung cancer who had a complete response to radiotherapy plus ipilimumab. The sequencing here drew on peripheral blood, taken from a patient treated with radiotherapy plus ipilimumab. This receptor chain uses TRBV6-5 and TRBJ1-2; no D gene call is confident. The CDR3 has the sequence CASSYGSRRVNYGYTF. Here is the DNA: TGTGCCAGCAGTTACGGTTCCAGGAGAGTCAACTATGGCTACACCTTC.